The text below deals with one TCR beta chain. What antigen it recognizes has not been identified. No base qualities exist here, and no much larger clone lies one base off it. Here V drops 2 bases and J drops 8 bases, and the junction holds 3 bases not matched to any gene. The cysteine opens and the phenylalanine closes a CDR3 of 13 amino acids. Left in the record is the CDR3 DNA by itself, 39 bases read in frame from the first base. Taken from the germline V gene (reference sequence), the CDR1 and CDR2 loops are SGHNT and YYREEE. The immunoSEQ Assay, a bias-controlled multiplex PCR, was used to amplify TCRbeta CDR3 regions from genomic DNA. The paper's data handling went like this. Within the assay, amplification of reference gene primers was used to estimate how many nucleated cells each sample contained. To quantify the absolute abundance of each unique TCRbeta CDR3 rearrangement, sequence reads were collapsed and filtered. For each sample, productive Simpson clonality was calculated as the square root of Simpson's diversity index over productive rearrangements. Here the immuneACCESS table is served through TCRdb, limited to in-frame sequences with V and J called. Missing clones are a known gap in these copies; in checked studies unresolved V genes cover under half, and the rest lacks a known reason. That table is the source of V, J and clone size, and D and trimming were worked out from the DNA. This sample is represented by approximately 200,000 clones; approximately 84% of them were singletons. 7.8% of the sample comes from the top ten.

One collaborating source in Seattle enrolled patients during active infection and followed them longitudinally through the course of disease. Each collaborating institution followed its own protocols to collect whole blood in K2EDTA tubes. For TCRbeta analysis, collaborators shipped samples in one of three forms: frozen whole blood, isolated PBMCs, or DNA extracted from either of those sample types. These data are taken from a study of blood T cell repertoires in COVID-19 (dated by TCRdb to 2018 to 2021). For context, the study as a whole: Samples from collaborators originated in the United States, Italy and Spain and spanned both the acute and convalescent phases of COVID-19. The material from the prospective study consisted of cDNA or gDNA derived from T cells, B-cell-depleted T cells, or PBMCs. Deeply sampled blood TCRbeta repertoires from subjects exposed to, actively infected with, or recovered from COVID-19 were included in the dataset. The repertoires were released in a freely available public database meant as a resource for research on the immune response to SARS-CoV-2. The samples were drawn from two sources: the first 160 participants of the ongoing ImmuneRACE study, and 1,000 to 1,500 subjects contributed by 6 global collaborators. The sample metadata nearly always contained a de-identified subject ID, COVID-19 status, age in years and sex. Where available, HLA class I and class II types were taken from metadata supplied by the sample provider and were not determined by assay-based typing.

Overall study outcomes, separate from this receptor: How much clinical and demographic metadata was included differed by source and by participant, and the metadata was provided uncurated.

The sequenced material came from peripheral blood. The chain is assembled from TRBV5-4 and TRBJ2-1, with 8 central nucleotides matching TRBD2. The receptor comes from a woman older than 75 with COVID-19, enrolled during active disease. The DNA sequence reads TGTGCCAGCAGCTTAGCGGGAGTGTATGAGCAGTTCTTC. Its translation is CASSLAGVYEQFF.